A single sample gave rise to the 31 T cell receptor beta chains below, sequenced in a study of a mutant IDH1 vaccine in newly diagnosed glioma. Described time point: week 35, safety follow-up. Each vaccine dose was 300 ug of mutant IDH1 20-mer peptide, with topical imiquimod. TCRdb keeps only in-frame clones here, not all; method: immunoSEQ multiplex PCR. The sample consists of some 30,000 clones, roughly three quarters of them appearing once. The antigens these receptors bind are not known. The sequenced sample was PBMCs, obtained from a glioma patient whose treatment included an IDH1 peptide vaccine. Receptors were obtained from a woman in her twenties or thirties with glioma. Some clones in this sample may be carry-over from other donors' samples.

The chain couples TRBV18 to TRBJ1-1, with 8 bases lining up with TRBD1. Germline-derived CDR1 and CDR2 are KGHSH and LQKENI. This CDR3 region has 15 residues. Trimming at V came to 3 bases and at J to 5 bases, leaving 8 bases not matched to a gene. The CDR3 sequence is CASSPEDRVRTEAFF. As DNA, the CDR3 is TGTGCCAGCTCACCGGAGGACAGGGTTCGAACTGAAGCTTTCTTT.

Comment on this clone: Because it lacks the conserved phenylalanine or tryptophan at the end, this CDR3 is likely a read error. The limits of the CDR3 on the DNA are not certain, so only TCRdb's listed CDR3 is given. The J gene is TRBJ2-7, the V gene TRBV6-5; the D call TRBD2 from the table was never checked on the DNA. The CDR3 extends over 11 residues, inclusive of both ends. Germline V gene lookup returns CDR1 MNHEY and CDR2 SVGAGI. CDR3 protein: CASSPGLADTL.

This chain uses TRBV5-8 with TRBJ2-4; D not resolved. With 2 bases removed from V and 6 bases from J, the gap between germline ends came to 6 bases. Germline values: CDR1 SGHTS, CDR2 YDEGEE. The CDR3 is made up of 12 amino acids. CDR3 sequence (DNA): TGTGCCAGCAGCTTCGGTGGAAACATTCAGTACTTC. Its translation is CASSFGGNIQYF.

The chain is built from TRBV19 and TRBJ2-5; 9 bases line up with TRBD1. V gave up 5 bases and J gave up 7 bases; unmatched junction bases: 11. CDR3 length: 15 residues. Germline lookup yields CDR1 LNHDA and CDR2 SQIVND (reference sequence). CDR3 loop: CASSPRTGAGGTQYF. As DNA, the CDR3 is TGTGCCAGTAGTCCACGGACAGGGGCCGGGGGGACCCAGTACTTC.

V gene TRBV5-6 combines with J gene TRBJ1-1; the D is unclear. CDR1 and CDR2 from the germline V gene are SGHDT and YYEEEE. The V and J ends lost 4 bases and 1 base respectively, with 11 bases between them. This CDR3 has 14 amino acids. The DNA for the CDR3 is TGTGCCAGCAGCCGAATGGAACGGAACACTGAAGCTTTCTTT. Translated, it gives CASSRMERNTEAFF.

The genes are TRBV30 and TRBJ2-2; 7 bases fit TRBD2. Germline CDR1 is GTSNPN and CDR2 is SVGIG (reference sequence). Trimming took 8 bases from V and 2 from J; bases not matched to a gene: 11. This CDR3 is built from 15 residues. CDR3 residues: CAGGRRGKNTGELFF. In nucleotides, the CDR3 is TGTGCCGGGGGTCGGCGGGGGAAAAACACCGGGGAGCTGTTTTTT.

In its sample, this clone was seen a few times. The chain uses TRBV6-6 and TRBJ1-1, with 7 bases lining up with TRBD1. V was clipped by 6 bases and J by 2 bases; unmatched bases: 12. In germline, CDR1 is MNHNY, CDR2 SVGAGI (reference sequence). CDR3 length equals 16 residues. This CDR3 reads CASRTGTATTNTEAFF. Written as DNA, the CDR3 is TGTGCCAGCAGGACCGGGACAGCAACCACAAACACTGAAGCTTTCTTT.

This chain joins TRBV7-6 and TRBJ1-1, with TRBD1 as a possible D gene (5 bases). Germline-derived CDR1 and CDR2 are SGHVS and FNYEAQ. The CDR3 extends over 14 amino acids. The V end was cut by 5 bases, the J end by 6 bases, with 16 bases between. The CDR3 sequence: CASSVEAGVPEAFF. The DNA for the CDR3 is TGTGCCAGCAGCGTCGAGGCGGGGGTCCCTGAAGCTTTCTTT.

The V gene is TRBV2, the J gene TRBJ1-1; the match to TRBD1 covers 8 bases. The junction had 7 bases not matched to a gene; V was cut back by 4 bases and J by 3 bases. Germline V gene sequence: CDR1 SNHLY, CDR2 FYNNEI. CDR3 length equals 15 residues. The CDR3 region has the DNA TGTGCCAGCAGTGCCTCAGGGGGCAGGGACACTGAAGCTTTCTTT. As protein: CASSASGGRDTEAFF. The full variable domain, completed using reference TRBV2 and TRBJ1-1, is EPEVTQTPSHQVTQMGQEVILRCVPISNHLYFYWYRQILGQKVEFLVSFYNNEISEKSEIFDDQFSVERPDGSNFTLKIRSTKLEDSAMYFCASSASGGRDTEAFFGQGTRLTVV.

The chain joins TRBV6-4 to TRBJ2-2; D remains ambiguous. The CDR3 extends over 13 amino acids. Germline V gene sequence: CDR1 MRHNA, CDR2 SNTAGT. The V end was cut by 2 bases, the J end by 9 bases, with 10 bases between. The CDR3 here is CASSDAGARELFF. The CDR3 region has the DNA TGTGCCAGCAGTGACGCAGGAGCGAGGGAGCTGTTTTTT.

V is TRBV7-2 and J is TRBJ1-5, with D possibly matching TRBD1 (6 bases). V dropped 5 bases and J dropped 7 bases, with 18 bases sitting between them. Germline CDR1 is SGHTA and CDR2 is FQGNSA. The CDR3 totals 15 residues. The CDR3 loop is CASSLPGGQRQPQHF. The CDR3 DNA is TGTGCCAGCAGCCTTCCTGGGGGCCAGAGGCAGCCCCAGCATTTT.

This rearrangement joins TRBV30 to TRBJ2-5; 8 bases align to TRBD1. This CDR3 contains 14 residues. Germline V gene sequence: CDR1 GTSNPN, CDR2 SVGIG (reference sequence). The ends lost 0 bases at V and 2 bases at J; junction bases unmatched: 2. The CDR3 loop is CAWSVRGHQETQYF. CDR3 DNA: TGTGCCTGGAGTGTCAGGGGGCATCAAGAGACCCAGTACTTC.

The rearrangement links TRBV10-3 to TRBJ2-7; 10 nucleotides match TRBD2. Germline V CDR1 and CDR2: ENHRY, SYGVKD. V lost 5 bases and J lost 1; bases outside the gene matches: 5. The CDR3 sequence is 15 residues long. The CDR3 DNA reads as TGTGCCATCAGTCTAGTAGCGGGAGGATCCTACGAGCAGTACTTC. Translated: CAISLVAGGSYEQYF.

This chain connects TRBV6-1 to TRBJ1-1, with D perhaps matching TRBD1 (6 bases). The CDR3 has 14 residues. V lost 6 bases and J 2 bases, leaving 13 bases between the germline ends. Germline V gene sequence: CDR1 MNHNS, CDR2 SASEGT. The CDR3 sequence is CASRGDRRNTEAFF. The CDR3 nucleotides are TGTGCCAGCAGGGGAGACAGGAGAAACACTGAAGCTTTCTTT.

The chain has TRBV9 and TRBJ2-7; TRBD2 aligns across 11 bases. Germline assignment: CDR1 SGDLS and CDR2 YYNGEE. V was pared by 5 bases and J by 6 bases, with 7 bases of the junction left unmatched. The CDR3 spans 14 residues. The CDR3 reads CASSDSGRASEQYF. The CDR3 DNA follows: TGTGCCAGCAGTGATAGCGGGAGGGCCTCCGAGCAGTACTTC.

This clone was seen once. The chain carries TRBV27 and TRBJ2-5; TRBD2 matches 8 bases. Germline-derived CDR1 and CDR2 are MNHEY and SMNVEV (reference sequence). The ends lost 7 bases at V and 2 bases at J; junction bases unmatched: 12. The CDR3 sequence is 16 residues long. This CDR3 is CASTPDSGVKQETQYF. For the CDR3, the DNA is TGTGCCAGCACTCCCGATAGCGGGGTAAAACAAGAGACCCAGTACTTC.

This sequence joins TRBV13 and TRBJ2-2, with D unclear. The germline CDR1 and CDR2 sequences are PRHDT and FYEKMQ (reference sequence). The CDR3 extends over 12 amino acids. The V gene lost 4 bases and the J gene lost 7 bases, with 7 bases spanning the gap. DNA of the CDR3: TGTGCCAGCAGCTATTATGGCGGGGAGCTGTTTTTT. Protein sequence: CASSYYGGELFF.

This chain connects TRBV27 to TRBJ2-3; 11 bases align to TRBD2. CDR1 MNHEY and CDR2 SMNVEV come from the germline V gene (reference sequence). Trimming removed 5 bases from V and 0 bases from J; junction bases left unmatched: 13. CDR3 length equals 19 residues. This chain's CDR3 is CASSPAAVAGGYSTDTQYF. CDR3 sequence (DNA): TGTGCCAGCAGTCCCGCGGCGGTAGCGGGAGGGTACAGCACAGATACGCAGTATTTT.

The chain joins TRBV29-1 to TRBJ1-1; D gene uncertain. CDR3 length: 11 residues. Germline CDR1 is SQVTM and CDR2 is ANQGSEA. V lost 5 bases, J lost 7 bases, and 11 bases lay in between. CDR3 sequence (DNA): TGCAGCGTTACAGACCCGGGTGAAGCTTTCTTT. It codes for CSVTDPGEAFF. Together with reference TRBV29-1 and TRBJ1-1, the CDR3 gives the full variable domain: SAVISQKPSRDICQRGTSLTIQCQVDSQVTMMFWYRQQPGQSLTLIATANQGSEATYESGFVIDKFPISRPNLTFSTLTVSNMSPEDSSIYLCSVTDPGEAFFGQGTRLTVV.

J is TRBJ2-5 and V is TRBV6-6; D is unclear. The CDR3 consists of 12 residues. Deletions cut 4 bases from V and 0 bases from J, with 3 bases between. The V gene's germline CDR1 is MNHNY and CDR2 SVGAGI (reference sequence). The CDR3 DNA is TGTGCCAGCAGTTTGGACCAAGAGACCCAGTACTTC. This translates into CASSLDQETQYF.

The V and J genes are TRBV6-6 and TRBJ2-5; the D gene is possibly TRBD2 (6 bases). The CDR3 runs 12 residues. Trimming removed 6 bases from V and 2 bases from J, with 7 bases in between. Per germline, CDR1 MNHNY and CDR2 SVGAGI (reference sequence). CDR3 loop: CASRAGQETQYF. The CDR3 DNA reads TGTGCCAGCAGGGCGGGGCAAGAGACCCAGTACTTC.

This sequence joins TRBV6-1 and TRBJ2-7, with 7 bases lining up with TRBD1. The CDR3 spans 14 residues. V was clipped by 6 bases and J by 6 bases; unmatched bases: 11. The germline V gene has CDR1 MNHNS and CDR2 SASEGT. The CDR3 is CASRPRGYIGEQYF. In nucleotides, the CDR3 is TGTGCCAGCAGGCCCAGGGGGTACATTGGCGAGCAGTACTTC.

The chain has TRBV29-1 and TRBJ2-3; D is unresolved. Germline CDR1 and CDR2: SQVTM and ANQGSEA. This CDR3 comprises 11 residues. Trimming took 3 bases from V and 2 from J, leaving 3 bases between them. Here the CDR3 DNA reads TGCAGCGTTGATCACACAGATACGCAGTATTTT. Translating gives CSVDHTDTQYF.

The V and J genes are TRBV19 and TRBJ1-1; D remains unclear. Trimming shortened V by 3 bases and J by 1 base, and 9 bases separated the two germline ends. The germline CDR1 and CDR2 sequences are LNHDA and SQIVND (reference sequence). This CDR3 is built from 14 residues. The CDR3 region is CASSIADTNTEAFF. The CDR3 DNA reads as TGTGCCAGTAGTATTGCTGACACGAACACTGAAGCTTTCTTT.

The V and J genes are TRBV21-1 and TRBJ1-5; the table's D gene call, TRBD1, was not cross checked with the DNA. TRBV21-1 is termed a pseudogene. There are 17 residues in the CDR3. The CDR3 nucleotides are TGTGCCAGCAGCAGAGGGACAGGTCAGGATAGCAATCAGCCCCAGCATTTT. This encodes CASSRGTGQDSNQPQHF.

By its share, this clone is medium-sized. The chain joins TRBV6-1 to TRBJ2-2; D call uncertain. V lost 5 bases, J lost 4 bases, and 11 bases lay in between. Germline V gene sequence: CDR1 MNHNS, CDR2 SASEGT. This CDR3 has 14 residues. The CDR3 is CASSPERSTGELFF. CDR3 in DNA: TGTGCCAGCAGTCCCGAAAGGAGCACCGGGGAGCTGTTTTTT.

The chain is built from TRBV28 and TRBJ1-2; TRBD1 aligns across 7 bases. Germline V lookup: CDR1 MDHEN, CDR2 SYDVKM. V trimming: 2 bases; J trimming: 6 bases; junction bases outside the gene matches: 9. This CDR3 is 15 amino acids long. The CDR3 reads CASSLTPGGGHGYTF. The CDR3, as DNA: TGTGCCAGCAGTTTAACCCCCGGAGGGGGCCATGGCTACACCTTC.

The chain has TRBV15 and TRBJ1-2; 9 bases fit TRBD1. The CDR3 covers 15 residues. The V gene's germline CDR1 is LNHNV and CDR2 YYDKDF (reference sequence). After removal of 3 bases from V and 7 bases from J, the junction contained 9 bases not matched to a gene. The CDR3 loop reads CATSRASGQGGGYTF. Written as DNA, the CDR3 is TGTGCCACCAGCAGGGCCTCGGGACAGGGTGGTGGCTACACCTTC.

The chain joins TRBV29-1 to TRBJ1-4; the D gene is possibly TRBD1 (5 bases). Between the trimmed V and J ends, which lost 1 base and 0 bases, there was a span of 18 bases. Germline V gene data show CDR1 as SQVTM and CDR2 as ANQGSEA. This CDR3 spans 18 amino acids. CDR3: CSVEGGAGGPATNEKLFF. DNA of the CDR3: TGCAGCGTTGAAGGTGGGGCCGGGGGACCTGCAACTAATGAAAAACTGTTTTTT. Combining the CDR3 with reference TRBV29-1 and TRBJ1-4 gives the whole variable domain SAVISQKPSRDICQRGTSLTIQCQVDSQVTMMFWYRQQPGQSLTLIATANQGSEATYESGFVIDKFPISRPNLTFSTLTVSNMSPEDSSIYLCSVEGGAGGPATNEKLFFGSGTQLSVL.

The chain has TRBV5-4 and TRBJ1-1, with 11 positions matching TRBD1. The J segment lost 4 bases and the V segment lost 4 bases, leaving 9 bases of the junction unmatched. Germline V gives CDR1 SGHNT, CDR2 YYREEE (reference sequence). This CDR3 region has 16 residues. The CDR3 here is CASSTGQGASVTEAFF. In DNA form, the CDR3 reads TGTGCCAGCAGCACCGGACAGGGGGCGTCGGTCACTGAAGCTTTCTTT.

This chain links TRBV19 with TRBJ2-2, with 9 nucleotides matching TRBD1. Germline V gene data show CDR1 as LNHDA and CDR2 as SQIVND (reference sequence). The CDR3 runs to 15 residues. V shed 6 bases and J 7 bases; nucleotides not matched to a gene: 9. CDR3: CASRLPGQGRGELFF. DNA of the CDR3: TGTGCCAGTAGACTGCCGGGACAGGGTCGCGGGGAGCTGTTTTTT. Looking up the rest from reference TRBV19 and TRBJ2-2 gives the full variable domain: DGGITQSPKYLFRKEGQNVTLSCEQNLNHDAMYWYRQDPGQGLRLIYYSQIVNDFQKGDIAEGYSVSREKKESFPLTVTSAQKNPTAFYLCASRLPGQGRGELFFGEGSRLTVL.